These T cell receptor beta chains were read from a single sample in a study of cytomegalovirus exposure and HLA in healthy donors. Produced via immunoSEQ multiplex PCR; TCRdb's table is partial and in-frame only. The sample has tens of thousands of clones, around three fifths seen once; the top ten hold roughly 5.5%. The sample comprised PBMCs. The receptors were gathered from a boy under 18 in good health and CMV-seropositive. Each CDR3 is given with its conserved first and last residue. A D gene is named only where the DNA matches it firmly. Clone size appears in some rows only: once, few, many, or a class for an expanded clone.

abundance	v_gene	d_gene	j_gene	CDR3aa	CDR3nt
few	TRBV5-6	TRBD1	TRBJ2-1	CASSLNRGRTYNEQFF	TGTGCCAGCAGCTTAAACAGGGGGCGAACCTACAATGAGCAGTTCTTC
once	TRBV10-3	TRBD2	TRBJ2-2	CASQRGSNTGELFF	TGTGCCTCCCAGCGGGGCTCGAACACCGGGGAGCTGTTTTTT
NA	TRBV4-2	TRBD1	TRBJ1-5	CASSQGQGSGNQPQHF	TGTGCCAGCAGCCAGGGACAGGGATCGGGCAATCAGCCCCAGCATTTT
NA	TRBV25-1	TRBD1	TRBJ2-5	CASGGQGAGETQYF	TGTGCCAGCGGGGGACAGGGGGCCGGGGAGACCCAGTACTTC
few	TRBV5-1	TRBD2	TRBJ2-7	CASSKGGYEQYF	TGCGCCAGCAGCAAGGGAGGGTACGAGCAGTACTTC
few	TRBV2	NA	TRBJ1-2	CASSGFGQNYGYTF	TGTGCCAGCAGTGGGTTTGGGCAGAACTATGGCTACACCTTC
NA	TRBV4-3	NA	TRBJ1-3	CASSQGESGNTIYF	TGCGCCAGCAGCCAAGGGGAGTCTGGAAACACCATATATTTT
NA	TRBV30	TRBD1	TRBJ1-2	CAWAGGEGFGYTF	TGTGCCTGGGCAGGGGGAGAGGGGTTTGGCTACACCTTC
few	TRBV6-5	NA	TRBJ2-7	CASSYQGPSTYEQYF	TGTGCCAGCAGTTACCAGGGGCCCTCGACCTACGAGCAGTACTTC
few	TRBV6-5	TRBD1	TRBJ2-7	CASQQGPIYEQYF	TGTGCCAGCCAACAGGGGCCAATCTACGAGCAGTACTTC
NA	TRBV6-6	NA	TRBJ1-2	CASSYGGGNGYTF	TGTGCCAGCAGTTATGGGGGCGGAAATGGCTACACCTTC
few	TRBV6-5	TRBD1	TRBJ1-2	CASSPGQGRYGYTF	TGTGCCAGCAGCCCCGGACAGGGAAGGTATGGCTACACCTTC
NA	TRBV18	NA	TRBJ1-5	CASSPVRGDNSNQPQHF	TGTGCCAGCTCACCAGTCAGGGGCGATAATAGCAATCAGCCCCAGCATTTT
NA	TRBV4-2	TRBD2	TRBJ2-7	CASSQGPVTSTRHPAHEQYF	TGTGCCAGCAGCCAGGGGCCGGTGACTAGCACCCGTCACCCAGCGCACGAGCAGTACTTC
NA	TRBV30	NA	TRBJ2-2	CAWSKKGGAGTGELFF	TGTGCCTGGAGCAAAAAAGGGGGGGCGGGGACCGGGGAGCTGTTTTTT
NA	TRBV6-4	TRBD2	TRBJ2-1	CASSDVLAGVGEQFF	TGTGCCAGCAGTGACGTACTAGCGGGAGTAGGTGAGCAGTTCTTC
NA	TRBV19	NA	TRBJ2-4	CASSIPTQDNIQYF	TGTGCCAGTAGTATACCGACTCAAGATAACATTCAGTACTTC
once	TRBV25-1	TRBD2	TRBJ2-1	CASSKAGTTYNEQFF	TGTGCCAGCAGTAAAGCCGGGACTACTTACAATGAGCAGTTCTTC
NA	TRBV7-9	NA	TRBJ1-1	CASSLQGRATEAFF	TGTGCCAGCAGCTTACAGGGGAGGGCCACTGAAGCTTTCTTT
NA	TRBV11-3	NA	TRBJ1-4	CASCSQALPIQKLFF	TGTGCCAGCTGCTCCCAGGCTCTCCCTATCCAGAAACTGTTTTTT
few	TRBV30	NA	TRBJ1-2	CAWSERARSYGYTF	TGTGCCTGGAGCGAGAGGGCGCGTTCCTATGGCTACACCTTC
NA	TRBV9	NA	TRBJ2-7	CASSVEQDSYEQYF	TGTGCCAGCAGCGTAGAGCAGGACTCCTACGAGCAGTACTTC
NA	TRBV6-5	NA	TRBJ2-2	CATWRINTGELFF	TGTGCCACCTGGAGGATTAACACCGGGGAGCTGTTTTTT
few	TRBV5-1	TRBD1	TRBJ2-3	CASRDSPTDTQYF	TGCGCCAGCCGGGACAGCCCCACAGATACGCAGTATTTT
few	TRBV4-3	NA	TRBJ2-7	CASSQDYSWVGGSSYEQYF	TGCGCCAGCAGCCAAGATTACAGTTGGGTAGGGGGAAGCTCCTACGAGCAGTACTTC
NA	TRBV6-5	NA	TRBJ1-1	CASTKTGNTEAFF	TGTGCCAGCACCAAGACAGGGAACACTGAAGCTTTCTTT
NA	TRBV2	TRBD1	TRBJ1-5	CASSGQGANQPQHF	TGTGCCAGCAGTGGACAGGGGGCGAATCAGCCCCAGCATTTT
NA	TRBV7-3	NA	TRBJ2-1	CASSTGRSNEQFF	TGTGCCAGCAGCACAGGAAGAAGCAATGAGCAGTTCTTC
NA	TRBV5-4	TRBD1	TRBJ2-1	CASSPDRGLYNEQFF	TGTGCCAGCAGCCCAGACAGGGGGCTCTACAATGAGCAGTTCTTC
once	TRBV7-3	NA	TRBJ2-6	CASSPGHISGANVLTF	TGTGCCAGCTCTCCAGGGCACATATCTGGGGCCAACGTCCTGACTTTC
NA	TRBV5-1	TRBD1	TRBJ2-7	CASSRDRGYGEQYF	TGCGCCAGCAGCCGGGACAGGGGTTATGGCGAGCAGTACTTC
NA	TRBV9	NA	TRBJ1-1	CASSGGFGKNTEAFF	TGTGCCAGCAGCGGAGGGTTCGGGAAGAACACTGAAGCTTTCTTT
NA	TRBV2	NA	TRBJ1-1	CASSLLNEAFF	TGTGCCAGCAGCCTCCTAAATGAAGCTTTCTTT
NA	TRBV7-2	TRBD1	TRBJ1-1	CASSYNRGTEAFF	TGTGCCAGCAGCTACAACAGGGGAACTGAAGCTTTCTTT
few	TRBV11-2	TRBD2	TRBJ2-5	CASSLAFTGTSGLETQYF	TGTGCCAGCAGCTTAGCCTTTACCGGGACTAGCGGGCTCGAGACCCAGTACTTC
once	TRBV27	TRBD1	TRBJ1-5	CASSLSQGFQPQHF	TGTGCCAGCAGTTTATCACAGGGGTTTCAGCCCCAGCATTTT
NA	TRBV27	NA	TRBJ2-5	CASSGFNQETQYF	TGTGCCAGCAGCGGGTTCAACCAAGAGACCCAGTACTTC
NA	TRBV5-6	TRBD2	TRBJ2-1	CASSRRGLADIYNEQFF	TGTGCCAGCAGCCGGAGGGGACTAGCGGACATATACAATGAGCAGTTCTTC
few	TRBV6-5	TRBD2	TRBJ2-1	CASGKGAGGPNEQFF	TGTGCCAGTGGTAAGGGAGCGGGGGGGCCCAATGAGCAGTTCTTC
few	TRBV5-1	NA	TRBJ1-1	CASSLYPGQMNTEAFF	TGCGCCAGCAGCTTGTATCCGGGACAAATGAACACTGAAGCTTTCTTT
NA	TRBV5-1	NA	TRBJ2-3	CASSGADSTDTQYF	TGCGCCAGCAGCGGAGCGGATAGCACAGATACGCAGTATTTT
few	TRBV20-1	NA	TRBJ1-1	CSATAHTEAFF	TGCAGTGCTACCGCGCACACTGAAGCTTTCTTT
NA	TRBV5-4	TRBD1	TRBJ2-5	CASREGRTGIQETQYF	TGTGCCAGCAGAGAGGGGCGGACAGGGATTCAAGAGACCCAGTACTTC
NA	TRBV19	TRBD1	TRBJ1-5	CASSMGQSNQPQHF	TGTGCCAGTAGTATGGGACAGAGCAATCAGCCCCAGCATTTT
few	TRBV6-5	TRBD1	TRBJ1-2	CASSLRQGAYGYTF	TGTGCCAGCAGTTTGCGACAGGGGGCCTATGGCTACACCTTC
NA	TRBV19	NA	TRBJ2-5	CASSIGSVSTRETQYF	TGTGCCAGTAGTATCGGCAGCGTCTCCACTCGAGAGACCCAGTACTTC
NA	TRBV30	TRBD1	TRBJ2-2	CAWSLGDRRDTGELFF	TGTGCCTGGAGCCTAGGGGACAGGCGTGACACCGGGGAGCTGTTTTTT
NA	TRBV7-8	NA	TRBJ2-5	CASSLERVQETQYF	TGTGCCAGCAGCTTAGAGCGGGTCCAAGAGACCCAGTACTTC
few	TRBV6-1	NA	TRBJ1-4	CASSDPSNEKLFF	TGTGCCAGCAGTGACCCCAGTAATGAAAAACTGTTTTTT
NA	TRBV5-1	TRBD1	TRBJ1-1	CASSPGQNLNTEAFF	TGCGCCAGCAGCCCGGGACAGAACCTGAACACTGAAGCTTTCTTT
NA	TRBV21-1	NA	TRBJ2-3	CASSKAQREIDTQYF	TGTGCCAGCAGCAAAGCCCAGCGGGAGATAGATACGCAGTATTTT
NA	TRBV6-4	NA	TRBJ2-1	CASSIRDNNEQFF	TGTGCCAGCAGCATTCGGGACAACAATGAGCAGTTCTTC
NA	TRBV5-1	NA	TRBJ2-3	CASRESGGTDTQYF	TGCGCCAGCAGGGAGTCCGGCGGCACAGATACGCAGTATTTT
NA	TRBV29-1	TRBD1	TRBJ1-2	CSADRTGGGYTF	TGCAGCGCCGACAGGACAGGGGGTGGCTACACCTTC
NA	TRBV5-1	TRBD1	TRBJ1-2	CASSGGDRGNYGYTF	TGCGCCAGCAGCGGGGGGGACAGGGGTAACTATGGCTACACCTTC